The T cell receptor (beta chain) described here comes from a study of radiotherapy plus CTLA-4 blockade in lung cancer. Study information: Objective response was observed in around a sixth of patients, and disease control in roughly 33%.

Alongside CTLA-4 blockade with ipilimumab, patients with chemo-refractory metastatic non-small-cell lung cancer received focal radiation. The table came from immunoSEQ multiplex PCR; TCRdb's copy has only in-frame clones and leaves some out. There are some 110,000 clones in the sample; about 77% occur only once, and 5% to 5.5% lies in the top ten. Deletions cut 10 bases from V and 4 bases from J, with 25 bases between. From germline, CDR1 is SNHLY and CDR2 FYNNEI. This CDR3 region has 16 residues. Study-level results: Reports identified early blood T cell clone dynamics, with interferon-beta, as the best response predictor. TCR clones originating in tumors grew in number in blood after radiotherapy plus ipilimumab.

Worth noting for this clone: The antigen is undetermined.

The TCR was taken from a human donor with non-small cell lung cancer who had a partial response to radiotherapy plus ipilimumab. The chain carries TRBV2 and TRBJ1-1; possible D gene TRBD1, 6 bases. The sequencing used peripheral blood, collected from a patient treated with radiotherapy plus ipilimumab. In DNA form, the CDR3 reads TGTGCCACCACACCTACAGGGAATGCTTGGAGCACTGAAGCTTTCTTT. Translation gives CATTPTGNAWSTEAFF. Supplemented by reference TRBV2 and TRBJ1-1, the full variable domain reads EPEVTQTPSHQVTQMGQEVILRCVPISNHLYFYWYRQILGQKVEFLVSFYNNEISEKSEIFDDQFSVERPDGSNFTLKIRSTKLEDSAMYFCATTPTGNAWSTEAFFGQGTRLTVV.